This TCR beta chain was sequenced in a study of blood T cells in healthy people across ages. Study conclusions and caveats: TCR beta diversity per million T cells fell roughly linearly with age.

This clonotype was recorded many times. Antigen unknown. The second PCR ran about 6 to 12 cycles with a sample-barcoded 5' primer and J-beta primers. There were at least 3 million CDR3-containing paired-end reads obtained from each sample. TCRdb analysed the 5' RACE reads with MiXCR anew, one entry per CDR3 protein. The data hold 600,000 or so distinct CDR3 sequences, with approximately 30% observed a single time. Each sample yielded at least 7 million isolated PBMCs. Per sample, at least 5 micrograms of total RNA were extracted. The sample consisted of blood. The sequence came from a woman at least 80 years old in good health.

The CDR3 sequence: CASSLGQFQPQHF. The DNA for the CDR3 is TGTGCCAGCAGCCTCGGACAGTTTCAGCCCCAGCATTTT. The V call is TRBV7-9, the J call TRBJ1-5, with D perhaps matching TRBD1 (6 bases). Germline V gene data show CDR1 as SEHNR and CDR2 as FQNEAQ (reference sequence). CDR3 length: 13 residues. V was pared by 5 bases and J by 6 bases, with 11 bases between.